This record concerns one T cell receptor beta chain sequence. Its antigen is not identified. The sample comes from a study of shared clonotypes between healthy human individuals. Positively selected for CCR7, the CD45RO-negative cells used as naive CD8 cells excluded terminally differentiated effector memory CD45RA+ cells. Regarding the study as a whole: What limited the represented genetic and exposure-history diversity was the small number of donors.

Per the study methods: Filtering differed for immunoSEQ, which gave only junction sequences without quality scores. TCRdb's copy holds only in-frame clones and misses some; the assay was immunoSEQ multiplex PCR. D and trimming were read from the DNA, whereas the V and J calls and clone size are those reported in that table. This sample carries about 610,000 clones, roughly 96% of them seen once, and the ten largest clones take more than 0.085%. Germline-derived CDR1 and CDR2 are MGHRA and YSYEKL. This CDR3 contains 16 residues. Trimming stripped 0 bases from V and 2 bases from J, with 13 bases between.

This chain uses TRBV4-1 with TRBJ1-1, with D perhaps matching TRBD1 (5 bases). The sample was naive CD8+ T cells sorted from blood. The clonotype comes from a woman aged 25 to 39 in good health. The CDR3 DNA reads TGCGCCAGCAGCCAAGAGTTGACAGTGATAAACACTGAAGCTTTCTTT. Translation gives CASSQELTVINTEAFF.